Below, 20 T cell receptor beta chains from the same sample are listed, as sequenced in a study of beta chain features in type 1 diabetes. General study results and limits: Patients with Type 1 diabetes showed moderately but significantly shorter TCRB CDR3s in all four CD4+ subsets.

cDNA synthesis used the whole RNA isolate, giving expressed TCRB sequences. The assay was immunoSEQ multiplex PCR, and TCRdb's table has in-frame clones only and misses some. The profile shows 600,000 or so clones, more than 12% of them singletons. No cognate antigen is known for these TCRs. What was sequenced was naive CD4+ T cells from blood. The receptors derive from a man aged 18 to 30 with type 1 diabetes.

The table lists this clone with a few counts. CDR3 in DNA: TGTGCCTCTACGGGGGCAGTTATCGGTGAGCAGTTCTTC. Translation: CASTGAVIGEQFF. The rearrangement joins TRBV10-3 to TRBJ2-1, with D perhaps TRBD1 or TRBD2 (6 bases each). The germline CDR1 and CDR2 sequences are ENHRY and SYGVKD. The germline V and J ends were trimmed by 11 bases and 9 bases, with 20 bases remaining between them. This CDR3 spans 13 amino acids.

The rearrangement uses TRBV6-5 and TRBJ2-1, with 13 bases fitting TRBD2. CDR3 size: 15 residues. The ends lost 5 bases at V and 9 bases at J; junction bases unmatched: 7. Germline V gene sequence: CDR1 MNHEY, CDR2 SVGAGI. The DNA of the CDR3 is TGTGCCAGCAGTGTGGGGACTAGCGGGATTGGTGAGCAGTTCTTC. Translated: CASSVGTSGIGEQFF.

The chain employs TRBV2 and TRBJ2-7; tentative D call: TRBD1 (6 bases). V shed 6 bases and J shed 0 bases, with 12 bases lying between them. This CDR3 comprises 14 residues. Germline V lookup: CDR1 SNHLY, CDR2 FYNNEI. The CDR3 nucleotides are TGTGCCAGCAGCCCGATAGGGGGCTCCTACGAGCAGTACTTC. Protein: CASSPIGGSYEQYF.

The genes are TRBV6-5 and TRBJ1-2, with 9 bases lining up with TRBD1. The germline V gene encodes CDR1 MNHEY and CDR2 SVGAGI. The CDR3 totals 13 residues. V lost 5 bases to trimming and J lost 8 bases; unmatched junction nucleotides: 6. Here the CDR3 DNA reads TGTGCCAGCAGTAACCGGGACAGGGAAGGCTACACCTTC. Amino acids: CASSNRDREGYTF.

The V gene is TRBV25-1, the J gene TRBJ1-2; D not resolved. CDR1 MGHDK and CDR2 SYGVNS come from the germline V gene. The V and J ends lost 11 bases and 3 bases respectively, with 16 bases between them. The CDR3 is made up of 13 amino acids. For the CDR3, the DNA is TGTGCCGTCCAGGAATTTAACGACTATGGCTACACCTTC. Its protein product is CAVQEFNDYGYTF.

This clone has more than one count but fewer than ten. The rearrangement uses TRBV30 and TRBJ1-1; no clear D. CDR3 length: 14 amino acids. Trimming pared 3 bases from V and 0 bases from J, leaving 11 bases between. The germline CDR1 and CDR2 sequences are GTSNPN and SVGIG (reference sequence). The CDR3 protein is CAWRTRGLNTEAFF. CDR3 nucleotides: TGTGCCTGGAGGACGCGCGGACTGAACACTGAAGCTTTCTTT.

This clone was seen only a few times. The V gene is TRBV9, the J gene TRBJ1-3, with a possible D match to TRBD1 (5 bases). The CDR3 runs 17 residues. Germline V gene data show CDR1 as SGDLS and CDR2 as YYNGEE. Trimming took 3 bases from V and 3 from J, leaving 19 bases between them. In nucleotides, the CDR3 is TGTGCCAGCAGCGCCGGGCGGGGGTACGTGGATGGAAACACCATATATTTT. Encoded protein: CASSAGRGYVDGNTIYF.

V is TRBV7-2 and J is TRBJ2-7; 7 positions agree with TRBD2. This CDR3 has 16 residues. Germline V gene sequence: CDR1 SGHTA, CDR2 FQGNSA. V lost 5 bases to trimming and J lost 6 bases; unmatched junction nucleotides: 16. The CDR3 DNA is TGTGCCAGCAGCCCCAGGGCCAGCGGGAAGCGGGGCGAGCAGTACTTC. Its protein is CASSPRASGKRGEQYF.

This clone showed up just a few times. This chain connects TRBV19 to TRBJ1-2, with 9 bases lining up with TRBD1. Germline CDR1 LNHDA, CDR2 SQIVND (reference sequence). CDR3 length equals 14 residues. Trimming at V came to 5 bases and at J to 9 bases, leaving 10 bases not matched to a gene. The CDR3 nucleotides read TGTGCCAGTAGTCCCCGGGACAGGGTGGAAAGCTACACCTTC. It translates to CASSPRDRVESYTF.

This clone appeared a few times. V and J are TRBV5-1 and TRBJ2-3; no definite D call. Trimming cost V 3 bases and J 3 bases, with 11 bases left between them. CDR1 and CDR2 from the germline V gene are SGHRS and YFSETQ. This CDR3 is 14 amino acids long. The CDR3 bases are TGCGCCAGCAGCTCTCCGACAACTACAGATACGCAGTATTTT. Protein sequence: CASSSPTTTDTQYF.

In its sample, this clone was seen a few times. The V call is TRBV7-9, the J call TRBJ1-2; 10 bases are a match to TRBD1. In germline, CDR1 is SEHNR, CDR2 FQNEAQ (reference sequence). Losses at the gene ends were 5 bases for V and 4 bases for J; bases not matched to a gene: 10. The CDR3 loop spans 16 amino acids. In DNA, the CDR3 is TGTGCCAGCAGCCCGGGAGGACAGGGGGACGTCTATGGCTACACCTTC. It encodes CASSPGGQGDVYGYTF.

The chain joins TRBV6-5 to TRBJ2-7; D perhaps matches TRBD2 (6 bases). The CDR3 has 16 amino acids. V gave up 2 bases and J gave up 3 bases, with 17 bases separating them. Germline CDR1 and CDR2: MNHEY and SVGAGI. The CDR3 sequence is CASSYGGAMPFYEQYF. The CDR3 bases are TGTGCCAGCAGTTACGGCGGGGCCATGCCCTTCTACGAGCAGTACTTC.

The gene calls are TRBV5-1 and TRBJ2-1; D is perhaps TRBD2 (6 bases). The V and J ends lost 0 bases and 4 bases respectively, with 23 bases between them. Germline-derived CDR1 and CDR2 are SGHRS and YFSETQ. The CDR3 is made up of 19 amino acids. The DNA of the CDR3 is TGCGCCAGCAGCTTGGGCGGAGGGCAGGGACCAGGCGCATACAATGAGCAGTTCTTC. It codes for CASSLGGGQGPGAYNEQFF.

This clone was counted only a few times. The CDR3: CAWSVGLAGVTQYF. In DNA form, the CDR3 reads TGTGCCTGGAGCGTTGGGCTAGCGGGAGTCACGCAGTATTTT. This rearrangement joins TRBV30 to TRBJ2-3; TRBD2 aligns across 10 bases. V dropped 3 bases and J dropped 9; count of bases not matched to a gene: 9. There are 14 residues in the CDR3. Germline lookup yields CDR1 GTSNPN and CDR2 SVGIG (reference sequence).

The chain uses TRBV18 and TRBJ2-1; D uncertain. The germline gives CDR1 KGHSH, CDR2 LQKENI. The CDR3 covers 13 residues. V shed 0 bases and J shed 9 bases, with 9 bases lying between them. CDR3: CASSPPPESEQFF. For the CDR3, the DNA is TGTGCCAGCTCACCACCTCCAGAAAGTGAGCAGTTCTTC.

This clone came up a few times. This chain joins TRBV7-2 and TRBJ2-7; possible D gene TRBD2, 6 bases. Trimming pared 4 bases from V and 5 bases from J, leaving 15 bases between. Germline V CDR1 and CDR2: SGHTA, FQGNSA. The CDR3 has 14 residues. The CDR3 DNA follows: TGTGCCAGCAGCTATAGTGGAGGGAACCACGAGCAGTACTTC. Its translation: CASSYSGGNHEQYF.

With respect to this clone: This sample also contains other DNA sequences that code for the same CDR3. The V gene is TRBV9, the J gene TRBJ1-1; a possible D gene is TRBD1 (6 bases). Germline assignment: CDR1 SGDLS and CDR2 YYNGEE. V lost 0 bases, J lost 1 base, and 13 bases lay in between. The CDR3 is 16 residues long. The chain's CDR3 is CASSVGGTGTNTEAFF. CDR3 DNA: TGTGCCAGCAGCGTAGGGGGAACAGGGACGAACACTGAAGCTTTCTTT.

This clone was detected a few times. The CDR3, as DNA: TGTGCCTGGTGGACTAGCGGGTTCACTAATGAGCAGTTCTTC. Translated, it gives CAWWTSGFTNEQFF. The gene calls are TRBV30 and TRBJ2-1, with 11 bases fitting TRBD2. Looked up from germline, CDR1 is GTSNPN and CDR2 is SVGIG (reference sequence). The CDR3 covers 14 residues. The J segment lost 7 bases and the V segment lost 5 bases, leaving 7 bases of the junction unmatched.

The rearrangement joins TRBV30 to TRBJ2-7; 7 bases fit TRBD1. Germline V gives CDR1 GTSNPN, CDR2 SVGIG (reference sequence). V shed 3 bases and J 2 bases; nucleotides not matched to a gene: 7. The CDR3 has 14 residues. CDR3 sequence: CAWSSDRRPYEQYF. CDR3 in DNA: TGTGCCTGGAGCTCGGACAGGCGCCCCTACGAGCAGTACTTC.

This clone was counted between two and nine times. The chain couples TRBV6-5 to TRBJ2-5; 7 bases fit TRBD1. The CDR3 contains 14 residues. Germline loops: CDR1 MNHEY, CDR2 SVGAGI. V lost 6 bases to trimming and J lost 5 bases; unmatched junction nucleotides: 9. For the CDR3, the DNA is TGTGCCAGCAGCTTACGACAGGGTTTGGAGACCCAGTACTTC. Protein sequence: CASSLRQGLETQYF.